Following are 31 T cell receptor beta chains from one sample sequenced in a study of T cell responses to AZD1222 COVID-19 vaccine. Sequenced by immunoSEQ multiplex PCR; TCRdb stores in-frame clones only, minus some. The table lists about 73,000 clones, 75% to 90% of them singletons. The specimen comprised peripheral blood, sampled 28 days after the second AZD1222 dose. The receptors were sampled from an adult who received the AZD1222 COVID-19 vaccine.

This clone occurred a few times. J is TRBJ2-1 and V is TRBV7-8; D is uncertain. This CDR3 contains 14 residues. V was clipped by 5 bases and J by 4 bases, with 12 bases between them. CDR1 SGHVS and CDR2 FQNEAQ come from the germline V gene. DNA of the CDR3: TGTGCCAGCAGCCAAAACGGACGATACAATGAGCAGTTCTTC. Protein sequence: CASSQNGRYNEQFF.

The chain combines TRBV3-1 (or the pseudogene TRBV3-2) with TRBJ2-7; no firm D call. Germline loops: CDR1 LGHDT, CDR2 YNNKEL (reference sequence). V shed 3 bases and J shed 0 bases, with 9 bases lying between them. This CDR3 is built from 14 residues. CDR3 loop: CASSHPTNSYEQYF. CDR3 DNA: TGTGCCAGCAGCCACCCCACTAACTCCTACGAGCAGTACTTC.

CDR3 coding DNA: TGTGCCAGCAGTTTAACAGGGAGCCGGGAGGAGACCCAGTACTTC. This translates into CASSLTGSREETQYF. The chain recombines TRBV7-9 with TRBJ2-5; TRBD1 or TRBD2 may be the D gene (6 bases each). This CDR3 has 15 amino acids. V lost 6 bases and J 5 bases, leaving 19 bases between the germline ends. Germline V gene data show CDR1 as SEHNR and CDR2 as FQNEAQ (reference sequence). The whole variable domain, remainder taken from reference TRBV7-9 and TRBJ2-5, is DTGVSQNPRHKITKRGQNVTFRCDPISEHNRLYWYRQTLGQGPEFLTYFQNEAQLEKSRLLSDRFSAERPKGSFSTLEIQRTEQGDSAMYLCASSLTGSREETQYFGPGTRLLVL.

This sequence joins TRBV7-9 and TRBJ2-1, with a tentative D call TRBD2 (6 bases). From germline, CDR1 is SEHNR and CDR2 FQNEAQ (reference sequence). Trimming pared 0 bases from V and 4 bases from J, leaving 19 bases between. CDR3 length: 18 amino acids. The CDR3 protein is CASSLARGAGFRYNEQFF. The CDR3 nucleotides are TGTGCCAGCAGCTTAGCGCGGGGTGCGGGATTCCGGTACAATGAGCAGTTCTTC.

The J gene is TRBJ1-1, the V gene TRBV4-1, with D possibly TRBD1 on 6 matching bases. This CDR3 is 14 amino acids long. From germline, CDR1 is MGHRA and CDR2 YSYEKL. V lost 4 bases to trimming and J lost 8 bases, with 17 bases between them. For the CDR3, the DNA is TGCGCCAGCAGCCCACACCCGCAGGGGATCGAAGCTTTCTTT. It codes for CASSPHPQGIEAFF.

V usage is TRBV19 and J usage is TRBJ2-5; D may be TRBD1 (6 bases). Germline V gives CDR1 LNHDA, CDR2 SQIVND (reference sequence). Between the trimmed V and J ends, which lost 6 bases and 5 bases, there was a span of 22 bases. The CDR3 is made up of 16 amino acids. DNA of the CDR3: TGTGCCAGTAGCGACGGGGCAGGGGTTTATATGGAGACCCAGTACTTC. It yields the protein CASSDGAGVYMETQYF.

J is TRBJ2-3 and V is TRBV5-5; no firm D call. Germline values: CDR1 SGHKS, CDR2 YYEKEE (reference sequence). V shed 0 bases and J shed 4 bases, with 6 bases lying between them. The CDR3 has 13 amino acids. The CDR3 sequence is CASSLAKPDTQYF. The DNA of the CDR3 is TGTGCCAGCAGCTTGGCCAAGCCAGATACGCAGTATTTT.

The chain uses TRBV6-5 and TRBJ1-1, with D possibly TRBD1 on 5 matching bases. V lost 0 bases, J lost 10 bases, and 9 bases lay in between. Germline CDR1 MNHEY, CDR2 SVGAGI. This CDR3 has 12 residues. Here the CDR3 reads CASSYSRGVAFF. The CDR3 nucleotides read TGTGCCAGCAGTTACTCGAGAGGGGTAGCTTTCTTT.

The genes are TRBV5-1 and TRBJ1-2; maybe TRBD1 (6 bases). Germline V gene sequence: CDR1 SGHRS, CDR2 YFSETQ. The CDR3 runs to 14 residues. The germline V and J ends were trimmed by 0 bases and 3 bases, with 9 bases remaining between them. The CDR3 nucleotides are TGCGCCAGCAGCTTGGGCCAGGGGTACTATGGCTACACCTTC. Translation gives CASSLGQGYYGYTF. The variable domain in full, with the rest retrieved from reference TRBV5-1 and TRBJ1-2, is KAGVTQTPRYLIKTRGQQVTLSCSPISGHRSVSWYQQTPGQGLQFLFEYFSETQRNKGNFPGRFSGRQFSNSRSEMNVSTLELGDSALYLCASSLGQGYYGYTFGSGTRLTVV.

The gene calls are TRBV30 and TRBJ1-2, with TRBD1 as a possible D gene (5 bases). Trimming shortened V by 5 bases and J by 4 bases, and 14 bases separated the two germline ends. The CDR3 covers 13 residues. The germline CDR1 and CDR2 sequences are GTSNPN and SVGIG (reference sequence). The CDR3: CAWDSGQTYGYTF. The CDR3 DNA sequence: TGTGCCTGGGACTCCGGACAAACCTATGGCTACACCTTC.

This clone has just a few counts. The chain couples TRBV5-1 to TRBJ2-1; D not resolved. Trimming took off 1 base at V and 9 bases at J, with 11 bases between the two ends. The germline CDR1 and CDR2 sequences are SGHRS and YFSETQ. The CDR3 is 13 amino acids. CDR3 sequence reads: CASSLRSSVEQFF. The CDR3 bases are TGCGCCAGCAGCTTGCGGAGTAGTGTTGAGCAGTTCTTC.

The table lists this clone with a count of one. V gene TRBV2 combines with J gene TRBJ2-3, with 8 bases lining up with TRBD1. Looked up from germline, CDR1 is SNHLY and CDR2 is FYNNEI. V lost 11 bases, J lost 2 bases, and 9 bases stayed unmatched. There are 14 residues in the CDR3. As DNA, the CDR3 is TGTGCCGTCACGACAGGGGCCCACACAGATACGCAGTATTTT. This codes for CAVTTGAHTDTQYF.

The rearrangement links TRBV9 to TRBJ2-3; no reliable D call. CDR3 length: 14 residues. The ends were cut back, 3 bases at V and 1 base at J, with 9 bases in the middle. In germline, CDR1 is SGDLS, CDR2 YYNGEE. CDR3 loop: CASSAGPRTDTQYF. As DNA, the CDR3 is TGTGCCAGCAGCGCCGGGCCGCGCACAGATACGCAGTATTTT.

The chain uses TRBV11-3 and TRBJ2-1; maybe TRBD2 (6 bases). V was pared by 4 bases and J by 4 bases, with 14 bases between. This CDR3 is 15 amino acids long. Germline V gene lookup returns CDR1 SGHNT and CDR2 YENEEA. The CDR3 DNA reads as TGTGCCAGCAGCTCCGGGGACTGGTCTTACAATGAGCAGTTCTTC. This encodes CASSSGDWSYNEQFF.

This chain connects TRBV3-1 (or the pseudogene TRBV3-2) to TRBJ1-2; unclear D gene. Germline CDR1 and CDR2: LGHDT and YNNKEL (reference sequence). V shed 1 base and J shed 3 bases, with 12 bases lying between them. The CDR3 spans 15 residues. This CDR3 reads CASSQAQRSHYGYTF. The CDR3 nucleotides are TGTGCCAGCAGCCAAGCCCAAAGGAGTCACTATGGCTACACCTTC.

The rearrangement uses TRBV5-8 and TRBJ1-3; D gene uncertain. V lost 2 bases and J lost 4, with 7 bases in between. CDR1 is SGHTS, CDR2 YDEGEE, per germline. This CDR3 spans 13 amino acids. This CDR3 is CASSLILGNTIYF. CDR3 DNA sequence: TGTGCCAGCAGCTTAATCTTAGGAAACACCATATATTTT.

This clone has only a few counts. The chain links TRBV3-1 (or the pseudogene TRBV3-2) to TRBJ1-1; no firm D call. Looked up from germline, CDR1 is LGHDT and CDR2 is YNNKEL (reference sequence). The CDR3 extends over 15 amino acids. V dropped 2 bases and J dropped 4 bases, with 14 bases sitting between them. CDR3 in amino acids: CASSQSRGIGTEAFF. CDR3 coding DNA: TGTGCCAGCAGCCAATCTCGCGGTATCGGCACTGAAGCTTTCTTT.

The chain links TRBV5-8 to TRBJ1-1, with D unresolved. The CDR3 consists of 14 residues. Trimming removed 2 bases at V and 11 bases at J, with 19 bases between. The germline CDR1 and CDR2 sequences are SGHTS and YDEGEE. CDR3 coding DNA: TGTGCCAGCAGCTTAACGGGCCCCGGTAGAGAGGCTTTCTTT. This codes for CASSLTGPGREAFF.

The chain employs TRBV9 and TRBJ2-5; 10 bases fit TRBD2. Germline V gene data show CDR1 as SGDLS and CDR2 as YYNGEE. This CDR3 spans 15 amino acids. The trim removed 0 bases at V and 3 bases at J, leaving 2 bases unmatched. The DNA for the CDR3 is TGTGCCAGCAGCGTAGCGCTAGCGGGGGAAGAGACCCAGTACTTC. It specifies CASSVALAGEETQYF.

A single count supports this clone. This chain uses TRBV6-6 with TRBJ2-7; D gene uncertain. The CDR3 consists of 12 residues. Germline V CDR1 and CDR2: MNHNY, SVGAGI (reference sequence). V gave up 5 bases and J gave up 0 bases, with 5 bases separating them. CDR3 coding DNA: TGTGCCAGCAGTCGATACTCCTACGAGCAGTACGTC. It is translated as CASSRYSYEQYV.

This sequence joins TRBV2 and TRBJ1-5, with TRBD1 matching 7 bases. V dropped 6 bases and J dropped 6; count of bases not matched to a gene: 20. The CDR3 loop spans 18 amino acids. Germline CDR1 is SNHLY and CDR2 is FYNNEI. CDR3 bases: TGTGCCAGCAGCCGCGGACAGGCTGGGGGCCTGCGAGGTCAGCCCCAGCATTTT. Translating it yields CASSRGQAGGLRGQPQHF.

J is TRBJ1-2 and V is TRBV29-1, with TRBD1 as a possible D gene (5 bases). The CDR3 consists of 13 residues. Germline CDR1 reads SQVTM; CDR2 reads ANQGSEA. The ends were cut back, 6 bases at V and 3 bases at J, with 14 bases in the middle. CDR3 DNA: TGCAGCGTCGCCCCCGACAGATACTATGGCTACACCTTC. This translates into CSVAPDRYYGYTF.

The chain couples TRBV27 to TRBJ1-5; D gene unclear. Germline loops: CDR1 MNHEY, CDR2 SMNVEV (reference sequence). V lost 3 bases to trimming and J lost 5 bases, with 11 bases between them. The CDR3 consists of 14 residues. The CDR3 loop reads CASSFLGPHQPQHF. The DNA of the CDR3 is TGTGCCAGCAGTTTTCTCGGGCCCCATCAGCCCCAGCATTTT.

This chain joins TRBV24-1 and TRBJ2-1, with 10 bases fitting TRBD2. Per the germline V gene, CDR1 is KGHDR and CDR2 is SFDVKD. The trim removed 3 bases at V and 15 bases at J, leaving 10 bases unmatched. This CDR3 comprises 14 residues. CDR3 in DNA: TGTGCCACCAGTGATCCGGGACTAGCGCCCCCCTGGTTCTTC. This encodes CATSDPGLAPPWFF.

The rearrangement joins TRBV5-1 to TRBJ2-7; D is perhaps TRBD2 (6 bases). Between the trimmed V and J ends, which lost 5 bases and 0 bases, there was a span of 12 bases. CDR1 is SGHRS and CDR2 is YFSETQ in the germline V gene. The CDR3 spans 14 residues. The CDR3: CASRLVGGSYEQYF. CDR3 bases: TGCGCCAGCAGGCTGGTGGGGGGCTCCTACGAGCAGTACTTC.

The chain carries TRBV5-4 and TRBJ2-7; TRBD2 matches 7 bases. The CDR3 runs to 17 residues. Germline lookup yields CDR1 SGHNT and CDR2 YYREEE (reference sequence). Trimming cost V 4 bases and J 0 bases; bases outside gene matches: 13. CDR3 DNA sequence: TGTGCCAGCAGCCCCGTCGGGGGAGGGGCCCTCTCCTACGAGCAGTACTTC. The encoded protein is CASSPVGGGALSYEQYF.

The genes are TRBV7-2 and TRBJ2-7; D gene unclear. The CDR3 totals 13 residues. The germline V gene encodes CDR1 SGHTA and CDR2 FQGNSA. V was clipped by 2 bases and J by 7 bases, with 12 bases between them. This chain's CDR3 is CASSLSQVGEQYF. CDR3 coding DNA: TGTGCCAGCAGCTTATCCCAAGTTGGTGAGCAGTACTTC.

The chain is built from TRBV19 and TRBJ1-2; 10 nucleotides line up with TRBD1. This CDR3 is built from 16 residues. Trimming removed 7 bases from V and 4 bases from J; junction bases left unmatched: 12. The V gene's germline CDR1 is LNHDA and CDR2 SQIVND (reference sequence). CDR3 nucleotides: TGTGCCAGTACCGCGACAGGGGGCTTCGCGGCCTATGGCTACACCTTC. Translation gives CASTATGGFAAYGYTF.

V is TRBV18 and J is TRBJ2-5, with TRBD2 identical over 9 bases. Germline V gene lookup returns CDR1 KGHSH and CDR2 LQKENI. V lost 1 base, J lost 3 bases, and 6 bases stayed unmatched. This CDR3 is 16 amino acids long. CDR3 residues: CASSPLWREGEETQYF. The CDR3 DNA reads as TGTGCCAGCTCACCACTATGGCGGGAGGGCGAAGAGACCCAGTACTTC.

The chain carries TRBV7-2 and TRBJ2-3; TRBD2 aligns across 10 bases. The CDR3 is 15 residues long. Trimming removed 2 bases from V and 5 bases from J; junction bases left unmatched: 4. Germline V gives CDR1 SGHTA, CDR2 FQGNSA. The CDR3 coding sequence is TGTGCCAGCAGCTTAAGCGGGGGGGCGGTAGATACGCAGTATTTT. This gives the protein CASSLSGGAVDTQYF.

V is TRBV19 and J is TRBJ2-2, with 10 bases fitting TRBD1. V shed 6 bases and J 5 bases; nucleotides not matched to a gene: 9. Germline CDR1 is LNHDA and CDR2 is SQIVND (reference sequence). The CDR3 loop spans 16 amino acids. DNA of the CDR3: TGTGCCAGTAGCCCGGCCGACAGGGGGCTTACCGGGGAGCTGTTTTTT. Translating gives CASSPADRGLTGELFF.